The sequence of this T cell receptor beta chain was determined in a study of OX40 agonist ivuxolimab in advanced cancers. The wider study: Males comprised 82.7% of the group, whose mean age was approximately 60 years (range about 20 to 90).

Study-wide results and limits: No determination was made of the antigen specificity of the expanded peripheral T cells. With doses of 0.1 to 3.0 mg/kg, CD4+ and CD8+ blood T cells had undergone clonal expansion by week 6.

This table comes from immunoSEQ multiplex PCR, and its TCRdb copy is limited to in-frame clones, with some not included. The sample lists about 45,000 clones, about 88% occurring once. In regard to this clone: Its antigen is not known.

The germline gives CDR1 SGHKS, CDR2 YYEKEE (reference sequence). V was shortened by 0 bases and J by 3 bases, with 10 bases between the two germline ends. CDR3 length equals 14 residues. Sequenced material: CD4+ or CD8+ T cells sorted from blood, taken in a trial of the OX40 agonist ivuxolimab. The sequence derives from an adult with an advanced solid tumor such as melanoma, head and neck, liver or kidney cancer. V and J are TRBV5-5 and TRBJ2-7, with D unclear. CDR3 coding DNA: TGTGCCAGCAGCTTGGGCCGGGTCAACTACGAGCAGTACTTC. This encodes CASSLGRVNYEQYF.